This TCR beta chain comes out of a study of blood T cell repertoires in COVID-19. Profiling relied on immunoSEQ multiplex PCR, and the TCRdb table lists in-frame clones only, not all of them. The repertoire has over 250,000 clones, approximately 90% of them found once; the top ten carry approximately 9%. V dropped 1 base and J dropped 6; count of bases not matched to a gene: 3. The CDR3 sequence is 15 residues long. Germline V gene data show CDR1 as SGDLS and CDR2 as YYNGEE. V and J are TRBV9 and TRBJ2-1; TRBD2 matches at 11 bases. Input material: PBMCs or T cells enriched from blood (not recorded which). This TCR was recovered from a woman aged 18-35 years who had recovered from COVID-19. CDR3 region: CASSVLGTSGNEQFF. Written as DNA, the CDR3 is TGTGCCAGCAGCGTATTGGGGACTAGCGGCAATGAGCAGTTCTTC.